These 13 T cell receptor beta chains were sequenced from one sample in a study of blood T cell repertoires in COVID-19. Using immunoSEQ multiplex PCR, the repertoire was profiled, and TCRdb retains in-frame clones only, with some absent. This table holds 150,000 or so clones, roughly 79% found once. The sample comprised peripheral blood. All receptors derive from a woman older than 75 with acute or convalescent COVID-19.

This sequence joins TRBV6-5 and TRBJ2-7; TRBD2 is a possible D gene (5 bases). This CDR3 is built from 13 residues. Germline lookup yields CDR1 MNHEY and CDR2 SVGAGI. With 8 bases removed from V and 3 bases from J, the gap between germline ends came to 14 bases. The CDR3 DNA reads TGTGCCAGCGAAGAGGAGGCGAGCTACGAGCAGTACTTC. Translated, it gives CASEEEASYEQYF.

This clone has just a few counts. The chain combines TRBV6-5 with TRBJ1-4; no firm D call. The CDR3 runs to 15 residues. Trimming removed 4 bases at V and 0 bases at J, with 9 bases between. CDR1 is MNHEY and CDR2 is SVGAGI in the germline V gene. This CDR3 is CASSFIRSTNEKLFF. CDR3 DNA: TGTGCCAGCAGTTTTATACGGTCAACTAATGAAAAACTGTTTTTT.

V is TRBV5-5 and J is TRBJ1-1, with a possible D match to TRBD1 (5 bases). The germline V gene encodes CDR1 SGHKS and CDR2 YYEKEE (reference sequence). V was trimmed by 5 bases and J by 4 bases, leaving 15 bases between them. This CDR3 has 14 residues. CDR3 protein: CASSAGPSSTEAFF. In DNA form, the CDR3 reads TGTGCCAGCAGTGCGGGACCCTCAAGCACTGAAGCTTTCTTT.

The CDR3 loop reads CASSRGRANEQFF. CDR3 coding DNA: TGTGCCAGTAGCCGGGGAAGAGCCAATGAGCAGTTCTTC. The chain carries TRBV7-2 and TRBJ2-1; TRBD2 is a possible D gene (5 bases). With 9 bases removed from V and 6 bases from J, the gap between germline ends came to 15 bases. The germline V gene has CDR1 SGHTA and CDR2 FQGNSA. This CDR3 comprises 13 residues.

This sequence joins TRBV24-1 and TRBJ2-5, with TRBD1 matching over 10 bases. The junction had 5 bases not matched to a gene; V was cut back by 4 bases and J by 4 bases. Germline assignment: CDR1 KGHDR and CDR2 SFDVKD. The CDR3 length is 15 residues. CDR3 nucleotide sequence: TGTGCCACCAGTGACTCAAGGACAGGGGGAGAGACCCAGTACTTC. This encodes CATSDSRTGGETQYF.

The chain joins TRBV14 to TRBJ2-5; tentatively, D is TRBD1 (6 bases). V was trimmed by 6 bases and J by 1 base, leaving 15 bases between them. The CDR3 contains 15 residues. Per the germline V gene, CDR1 is SGHDN and CDR2 is FVKESK. The CDR3 reads CASSPWRGGQETQYF. The DNA for the CDR3 is TGTGCCAGCAGTCCGTGGAGAGGGGGCCAAGAGACCCAGTACTTC.

This clone was counted once. The chain recombines TRBV6-6 with TRBJ2-7; 9 nucleotides match TRBD2. Germline CDR1 MNHNY, CDR2 SVGAGI (reference sequence). The CDR3 is 13 amino acids. V lost 3 bases to trimming and J lost 6 bases; unmatched junction nucleotides: 3. The CDR3 region is CASSYGTSREQYF. The CDR3 nucleotides are TGTGCCAGCAGTTATGGGACTAGCCGCGAGCAGTACTTC.

This clone showed up just once. The J gene is TRBJ2-7, the V gene TRBV6-5, with 13 bases aligning to TRBD2. Unmatched junction bases numbered 12, after V lost 7 bases and J lost 12 bases. The germline CDR1 and CDR2 sequences are MNHEY and SVGAGI. There are 14 residues in the CDR3. CDR3 sequence reads: CASTGPGLAGFPYF. In DNA form, the CDR3 reads TGTGCCAGCACCGGTCCGGGACTAGCGGGATTTCCGTACTTC.

The chain couples TRBV12-3 or TRBV12-4 to TRBJ2-7; D not resolved. Trimming shortened V by 7 bases and J by 3 bases, and 10 bases separated the two germline ends. The CDR3 sequence is 12 residues long. This chain's CDR3 is CASTNSLYEQYF. CDR3 nucleotides: TGTGCCAGCACCAACTCCCTCTACGAGCAGTACTTC.

In its sample, this clone was seen a few times. The chain recombines TRBV11-2 with TRBJ1-6; D is uncertain. The CDR3 is 15 residues long. The germline gives CDR1 SGHAT, CDR2 FQNNGV. V was trimmed by 1 base and J by 0 bases, leaving 4 bases between them. The CDR3 loop reads CASSLVSSYNSPLHF. The CDR3 nucleotides read TGTGCCAGCAGCTTAGTTAGCTCCTATAATTCACCCCTCCACTTT.

The chain carries TRBV19 and TRBJ1-2; tentatively, D is TRBD1 (5 bases). CDR1 and CDR2 (germline): LNHDA, SQIVND (reference sequence). Trimming pared 4 bases from V and 4 bases from J, leaving 16 bases between. There are 15 residues in the CDR3. CDR3 DNA: TGTGCCAGTAGTACGACGGCGGGGCGTCCCTATGGCTACACCTTC. The encoded protein is CASSTTAGRPYGYTF.

The chain employs TRBV2 and TRBJ1-2, with D possibly being TRBD1 (6 bases). CDR3 length equals 12 residues. The V end was cut by 8 bases, the J end by 3 bases, with 10 bases between. Germline-derived CDR1 and CDR2 are SNHLY and FYNNEI. The CDR3 spells CASSAGDYGYTF. Written as DNA, the CDR3 is TGTGCCAGCTCGGCAGGGGACTATGGCTACACCTTC.

The chain joins TRBV5-1 to TRBJ2-1; the D is unclear. The germline CDR1 and CDR2 sequences are SGHRS and YFSETQ. This CDR3 comprises 13 residues. V lost 3 bases to trimming and J lost 12 bases, with 16 bases between them. The CDR3, as DNA: TGCGCCAGCAGCTATGGTGACCCCCCGGGGCAGTTCTTC. This gives the protein CASSYGDPPGQFF.